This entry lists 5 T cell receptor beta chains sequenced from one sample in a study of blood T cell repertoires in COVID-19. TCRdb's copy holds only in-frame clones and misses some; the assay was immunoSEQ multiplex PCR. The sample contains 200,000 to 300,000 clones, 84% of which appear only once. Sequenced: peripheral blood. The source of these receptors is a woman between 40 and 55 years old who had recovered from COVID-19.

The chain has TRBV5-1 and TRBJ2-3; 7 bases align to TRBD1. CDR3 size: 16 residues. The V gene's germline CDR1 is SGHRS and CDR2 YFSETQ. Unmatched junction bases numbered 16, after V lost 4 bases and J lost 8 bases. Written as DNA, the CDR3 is TGCGCCAGCAGCGTCACTGAGACAGGGAGAGTATCTACGCAGTATTTT. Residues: CASSVTETGRVSTQYF. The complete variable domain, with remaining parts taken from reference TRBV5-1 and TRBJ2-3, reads KAGVTQTPRYLIKTRGQQVTLSCSPISGHRSVSWYQQTPGQGLQFLFEYFSETQRNKGNFPGRFSGRQFSNSRSEMNVSTLELGDSALYLCASSVTETGRVSTQYFGPGTRLTVL.

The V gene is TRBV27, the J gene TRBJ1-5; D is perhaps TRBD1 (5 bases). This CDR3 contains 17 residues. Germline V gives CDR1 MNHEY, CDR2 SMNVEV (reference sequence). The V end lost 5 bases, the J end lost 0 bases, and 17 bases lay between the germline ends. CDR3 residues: CASSPADRAYSNQPQHF. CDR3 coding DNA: TGTGCCAGCAGTCCCGCCGACAGAGCCTATAGCAATCAGCCCCAGCATTTT.

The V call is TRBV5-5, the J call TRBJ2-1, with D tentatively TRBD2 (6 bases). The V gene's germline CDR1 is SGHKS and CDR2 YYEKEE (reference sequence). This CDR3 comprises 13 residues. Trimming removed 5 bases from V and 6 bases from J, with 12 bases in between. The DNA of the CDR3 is TGTGCCAGCAGTTACGCGGGGAGCAATGAGCAGTTCTTC. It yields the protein CASSYAGSNEQFF.

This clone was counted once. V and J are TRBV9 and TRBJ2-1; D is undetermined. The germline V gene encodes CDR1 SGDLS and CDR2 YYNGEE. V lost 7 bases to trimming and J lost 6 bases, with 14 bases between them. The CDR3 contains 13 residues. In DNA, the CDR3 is TGTGCCAGCGGGCCGAATGATTTCAATGAGCAGTTCTTC. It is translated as CASGPNDFNEQFF.

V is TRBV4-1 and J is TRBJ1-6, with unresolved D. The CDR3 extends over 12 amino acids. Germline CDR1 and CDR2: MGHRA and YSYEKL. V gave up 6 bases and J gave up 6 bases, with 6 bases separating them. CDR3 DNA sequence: TGCGCCAGCAGTGAGTTTAATTCACCCCTCCACTTT. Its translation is CASSEFNSPLHF.